The entry below gives a single T cell receptor (beta chain) sequence along with its context. The data derive from a study of blood T cell repertoires in COVID-19. Using immunoSEQ multiplex PCR, the repertoire was profiled, and TCRdb retains in-frame clones only, with some absent. The table lists roughly 250,000 clones, around 86% of them singletons, with 2.5% to 3% in the top ten. Sequencing was performed on peripheral blood. The receptor's source is a woman between 55 and 75 years old with active or convalescent COVID-19.

The CDR3 is CASRPQGPYSNQPQHF. CDR3 bases: TGTGCCAGCAGGCCACAGGGGCCTTATAGCAATCAGCCCCAGCATTTT. The chain joins TRBV6-4 to TRBJ1-5; 7 bases fit TRBD1. CDR1 MRHNA and CDR2 SNTAGT come from the germline V gene. The J segment lost 0 bases and the V segment lost 6 bases, leaving 8 bases of the junction unmatched. The CDR3 contains 16 residues.